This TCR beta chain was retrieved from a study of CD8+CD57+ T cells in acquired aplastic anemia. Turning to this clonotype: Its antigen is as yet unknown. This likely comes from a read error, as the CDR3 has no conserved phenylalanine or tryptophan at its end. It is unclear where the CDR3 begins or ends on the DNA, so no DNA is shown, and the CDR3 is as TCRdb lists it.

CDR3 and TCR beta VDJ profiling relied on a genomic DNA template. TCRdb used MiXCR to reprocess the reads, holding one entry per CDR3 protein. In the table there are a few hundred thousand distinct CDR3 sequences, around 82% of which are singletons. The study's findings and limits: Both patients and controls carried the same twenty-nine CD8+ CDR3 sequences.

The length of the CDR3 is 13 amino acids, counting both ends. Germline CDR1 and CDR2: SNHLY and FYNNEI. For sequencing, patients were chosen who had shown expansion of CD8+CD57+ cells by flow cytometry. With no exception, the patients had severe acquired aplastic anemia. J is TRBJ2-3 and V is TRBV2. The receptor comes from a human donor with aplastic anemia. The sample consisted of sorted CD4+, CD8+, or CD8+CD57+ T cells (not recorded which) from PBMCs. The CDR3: CASSFAGAVTRYS.